This record covers a single T cell receptor (beta chain). Repertoires were generated with immunoSEQ multiplex PCR, while TCRdb's copy carries only in-frame clones and drops some. The sample has 40,000 or so clones; about nine tenths are singletons. This specimen comes from a study of T cell changes during pregnancy in multiple sclerosis. V gave up 1 base and J gave up 0 bases; unmatched junction bases: 6. Germline-derived CDR1 and CDR2 are MDHEN and SYDVKM. This CDR3 spans 17 amino acids. Sequences were derived from peripheral blood, sampled in the third trimester of pregnancy. V and J are TRBV28 and TRBJ1-5, with 7 nucleotides matching TRBD1. The sequence was obtained from a female donor in good health, enrolled as a control in a pregnancy study. CDR3 coding DNA: TGTGCCAGCAGTTTATCAGGGGGTTTACCTAGCAATCAGCCCCAGCATTTT. Translating it yields CASSLSGGLPSNQPQHF.